This T cell receptor beta chain was captured in a study of T-cell memory formation after mild COVID-19. This CDR3 has 13 amino acids. V lost 5 bases and J lost 7, with 15 bases in between. Per the germline V gene, CDR1 is DFQATT and CDR2 is SNEGSKA (reference sequence). This clonotype turned up a few times. TCRdb fed the 5' RACE reads into MiXCR, producing one record per CDR3 protein. The sample has about 400,000 distinct CDR3 sequences, around an eighth seen once. This receptor was taken from a man between 18 and 35 years old who had mild COVID-19 (a few samples of this study predate the infection). Cell type and time point are not known. This chain uses TRBV20-1 with TRBJ2-1, with D maybe TRBD1 (5 bases). Input material: PBMCs or a T cell subset sorted from them (not recorded which). For the CDR3, the DNA is TGCAGTGCTTTCCACCAGGGTGGGAATGAGCAGTTCTTC. Residues: CSAFHQGGNEQFF.